This T cell receptor beta chain derives from a study of blood T cell repertoires in COVID-19. The germline gives CDR1 SGHRS, CDR2 YFSETQ. This CDR3 spans 13 amino acids. Trimming left V 0 bases short and J 3 bases short, with 6 bases between. Concerning this clone itself: Other DNA sequences in the same sample also yield this CDR3.

TCRdb keeps only in-frame clones here, not all; method: immunoSEQ multiplex PCR. The sample carries 300,000 to 400,000 clones, 70% to 90% recorded once. J is TRBJ2-5 and V is TRBV5-1, with D unclear. Sequencing was done on a sample of PBMCs or T cells enriched from blood (not recorded which). This clonotype originated in a woman younger than 35 who had recovered from COVID-19. DNA of the CDR3: TGCGCCAGCAGCTTGGGTCAGAAAGAGACCCAGTACTTC. Amino acids: CASSLGQKETQYF.